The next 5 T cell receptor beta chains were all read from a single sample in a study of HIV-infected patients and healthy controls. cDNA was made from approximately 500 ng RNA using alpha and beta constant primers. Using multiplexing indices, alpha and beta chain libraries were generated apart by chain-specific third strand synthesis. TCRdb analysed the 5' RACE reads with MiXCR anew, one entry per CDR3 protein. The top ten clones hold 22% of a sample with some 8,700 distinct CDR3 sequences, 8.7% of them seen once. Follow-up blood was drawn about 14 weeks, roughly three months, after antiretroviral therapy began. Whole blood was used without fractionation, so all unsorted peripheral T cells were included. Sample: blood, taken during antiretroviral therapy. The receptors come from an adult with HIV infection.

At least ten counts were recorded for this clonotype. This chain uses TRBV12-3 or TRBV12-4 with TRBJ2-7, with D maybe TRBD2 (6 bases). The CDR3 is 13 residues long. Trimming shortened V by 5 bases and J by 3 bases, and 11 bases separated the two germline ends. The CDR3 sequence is CASSGGTDYEQYF. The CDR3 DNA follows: TGTGCCAGCAGTGGAGGGACCGACTACGAGCAGTACTTC.

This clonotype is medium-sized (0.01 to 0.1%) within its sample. CDR3 loop: CASSRGGTGLETQYF. CDR3 DNA sequence: TGTGCCAGCAGCCGAGGGGGGACAGGTCTGGAGACCCAGTACTTC. The J gene is TRBJ2-5, the V gene TRBV3-1; 8 positions match TRBD1. The J segment lost 5 bases and the V segment lost 4 bases, leaving 9 bases of the junction unmatched. The CDR3 sequence is 15 residues long. Germline V gene sequence: CDR1 LGHDT, CDR2 YNNKEL (reference sequence).

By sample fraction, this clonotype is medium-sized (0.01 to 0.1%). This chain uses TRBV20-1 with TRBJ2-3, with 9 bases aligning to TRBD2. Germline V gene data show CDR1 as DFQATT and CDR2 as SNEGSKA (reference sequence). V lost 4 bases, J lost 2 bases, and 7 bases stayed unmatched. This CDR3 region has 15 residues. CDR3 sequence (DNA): TGCAGTGCTATGACGACTAGCGGCTCCACAGATACGCAGTATTTT. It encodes CSAMTTSGSTDTQYF.

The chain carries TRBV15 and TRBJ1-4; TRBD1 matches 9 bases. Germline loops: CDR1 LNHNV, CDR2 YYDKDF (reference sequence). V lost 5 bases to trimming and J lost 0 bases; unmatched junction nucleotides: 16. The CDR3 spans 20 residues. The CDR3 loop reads CATSGSGTGILNATNEKLFF. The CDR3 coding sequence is TGTGCCACCAGCGGATCCGGGACAGGGATTTTAAACGCAACTAATGAAAAACTGTTTTTT.

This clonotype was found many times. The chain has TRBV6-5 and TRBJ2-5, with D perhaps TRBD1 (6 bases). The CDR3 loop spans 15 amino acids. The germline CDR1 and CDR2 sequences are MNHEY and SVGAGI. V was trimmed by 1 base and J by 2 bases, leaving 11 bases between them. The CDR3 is CASSYLGTKQETQYF. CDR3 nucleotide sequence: TGTGCCAGCAGTTACTTAGGGACAAAGCAAGAGACCCAGTACTTC.